One sample yielded the 6 T cell receptor beta chains listed below, sequenced in a study of vaccination effects on CD4 cells after COVID-19. Some clones are missing from TCRdb's copy, which holds only in-frame ones; the method was immunoSEQ multiplex PCR. The sample shows about 11,000 clones, around 70% of them seen only once. Sequencing followed a ViraFEST assay step that expanded antigen-specific CD4+ T cells with viral peptide pools. An approximately 10-day culture period preceded the isolation of CD4+ T cells. Their target antigens are unknown. The sequenced sample was CD4+ T cells from PBMCs cultured with HCoV-229E spike peptides, obtained before COVID-19 vaccination. The receptors were sampled from a human donor who received a COVID-19 vaccine.

This chain joins TRBV5-1 and TRBJ1-4, with unresolved D. CDR3 length: 14 residues. CDR1 and CDR2 (germline): SGHRS, YFSETQ. V lost 1 base and J 0 bases, leaving 4 bases between the germline ends. For the CDR3, the DNA is TGCGCCAGCAGCTTGAGAGCAACTAATGAAAAACTGTTTTTT. Encoded protein: CASSLRATNEKLFF.

The chain employs TRBV19 and TRBJ1-1, with D perhaps matching TRBD1 (5 bases). Germline-derived CDR1 and CDR2 are LNHDA and SQIVND (reference sequence). The length of the CDR3 is 16 residues. Between the trimmed V and J ends, which lost 10 bases and 1 base, there was a span of 22 bases. Written as DNA, the CDR3 is TGTGCCACCAAAGGTTCCCATTGGGGGACGAACACTGAAGCTTTCTTT. Translation: CATKGSHWGTNTEAFF.

The rearrangement uses TRBV11-2 and TRBJ1-1; D possibly corresponds to TRBD1 (5 bases). The CDR3 is made up of 15 amino acids. From germline, CDR1 is SGHAT and CDR2 FQNNGV. V lost 5 bases to trimming and J lost 6 bases, with 19 bases between them. This CDR3 is CASSEIPGLNAEAFF. In nucleotides, the CDR3 is TGTGCCAGCAGCGAGATCCCGGGGCTGAATGCTGAAGCTTTCTTT.

The gene calls are TRBV19 and TRBJ1-2, with D unclear. This CDR3 comprises 13 residues. V gave up 7 bases and J gave up 6 bases, with 15 bases separating them. Germline V gives CDR1 LNHDA, CDR2 SQIVND (reference sequence). CDR3 sequence reads: CASTPRTGHGYTF. The CDR3 bases are TGTGCCAGTACCCCCCGAACGGGCCATGGCTACACCTTC. The full variable domain, its missing parts supplied by reference TRBV19 and TRBJ1-2, is DGGITQSPKYLFRKEGQNVTLSCEQNLNHDAMYWYRQDPGQGLRLIYYSQIVNDFQKGDIAEGYSVSREKKESFPLTVTSAQKNPTAFYLCASTPRTGHGYTFGSGTRLTVV.

This clone was counted a few times. V is TRBV3-1 (or the pseudogene TRBV3-2) and J is TRBJ1-1; 7 bases map to TRBD1. The V gene end was trimmed by 2 bases and the J gene end by 1 base; junction bases not matched to a gene: 13. The CDR3 consists of 18 residues. Germline loops: CDR1 LGHDT, CDR2 YNNKEL (reference sequence). CDR3 sequence reads: CASSQRQLQGRGNTEAFF. The CDR3 coding sequence is TGTGCCAGCAGCCAAAGGCAGTTACAGGGGAGAGGGAACACTGAAGCTTTCTTT.

This chain links TRBV29-1 with TRBJ2-1; 11 nucleotides line up with TRBD2. After removal of 7 bases from V and 4 bases from J, the junction contained 6 bases not matched to a gene. Germline lookup yields CDR1 SQVTM and CDR2 ANQGSEA. The CDR3 totals 14 residues. The CDR3 loop reads CSAAGTSGYNEQFF. Here the CDR3 DNA reads TGCAGCGCCGCGGGGACTAGCGGATACAATGAGCAGTTCTTC.